The 20 T cell receptor beta chains presented below share a single source sample, sequenced in a study of CD8+ T cells in alopecia areata. cDNA reverse transcribed from extracted RNA served as the sequencing template. Data came from immunoSEQ multiplex PCR; TCRdb stores just in-frame clones and leaves some out. The sample carries 150,000 to 200,000 clones, approximately 61% recorded once. Treatment described: oral pan-JAK inhibitor, 5-10 mg twice daily. The sequences come from CD4+ T cells sorted from blood, collected at week 24, from a patient treated with tofacitinib. The receptors shown here come from a human donor with alopecia areata.

This clone was counted many times. This chain links TRBV19 with TRBJ1-2, with D tentatively TRBD1 (5 bases). V shed 3 bases and J shed 4 bases, with 12 bases lying between them. The CDR3 consists of 14 residues. Germline loops: CDR1 LNHDA, CDR2 SQIVND (reference sequence). The CDR3: CASSIQGQGYGYTF. The DNA for the CDR3 is TGTGCCAGTAGTATCCAAGGGCAGGGCTATGGCTACACCTTC.

This clone has a handful of counts. V gene TRBV14 combines with J gene TRBJ2-1; tentatively, D is TRBD2 (7 bases). The CDR3 contains 15 residues. The V gene lost 4 bases and the J gene lost 7 bases, with 17 bases spanning the gap. The germline V gene encodes CDR1 SGHDN and CDR2 FVKESK. The CDR3 nucleotides are TGTGCCAGCAGCCGAGGGCGGGGGCTTGCAAATGAGCAGTTCTTC. As protein: CASSRGRGLANEQFF.

J is TRBJ2-7 and V is TRBV29-1; D call uncertain. Trimming removed 8 bases from V and 5 bases from J, with 13 bases in between. The CDR3 covers 11 residues. Germline assignment: CDR1 SQVTM and CDR2 ANQGSEA. In nucleotides, the CDR3 is TGCAGCTCACGTGTTGGGGACGAGCAGTACTTC. It encodes CSSRVGDEQYF.

The table lists this clone with a few counts. The sample contains more than one DNA sequence encoding this CDR3. The gene calls are TRBV6-1 and TRBJ1-1, with 8 bases matching TRBD1. The ends lost 4 bases at V and 5 bases at J; junction bases unmatched: 3. CDR3 length: 13 amino acids. CDR1 and CDR2 (germline): MNHNS, SASEGT. As DNA, the CDR3 is TGTGCCAGCAGTGGGACAGGGAGGACTGAAGCTTTCTTT. Amino acid sequence: CASSGTGRTEAFF.

The chain is built from TRBV5-1 and TRBJ1-2, with D tentatively TRBD1 (6 bases). Looked up from germline, CDR1 is SGHRS and CDR2 is YFSETQ. The CDR3 has 12 residues. The V end was cut by 3 bases, the J end by 4 bases, with 7 bases between. CDR3 in amino acids: CASSSDSYGYTF. The CDR3 nucleotides are TGCGCCAGCAGCTCGGACAGCTATGGCTACACCTTC.

The chain has TRBV7-3 and TRBJ2-7; 8 bases map to TRBD2. V lost 5 bases, J lost 6 bases, and 6 bases stayed unmatched. The length of the CDR3 is 13 residues. The germline CDR1 and CDR2 sequences are SGHTA and FQGTGA. The CDR3 loop is CASSPGRGGEQYF. The CDR3, as DNA: TGTGCCAGCAGCCCTGGTCGGGGGGGCGAGCAGTACTTC.

This clone was recorded a few times. This sequence joins TRBV7-9 and TRBJ1-1; TRBD1 aligns across 8 bases. This CDR3 is 15 amino acids long. Trimming removed 5 bases from V and 2 bases from J; junction bases left unmatched: 7. Germline assignment: CDR1 SEHNR and CDR2 FQNEAQ (reference sequence). In DNA form, the CDR3 reads TGTGCCAGCAGCCATAGACAGGGGCCCAACACTGAAGCTTTCTTT. It codes for CASSHRQGPNTEAFF. The full variable domain, its missing parts supplied by reference TRBV7-9 and TRBJ1-1, is DTGVSQNPRHKITKRGQNVTFRCDPISEHNRLYWYRQTLGQGPEFLTYFQNEAQLEKSRLLSDRFSAERPKGSFSTLEIQRTEQGDSAMYLCASSHRQGPNTEAFFGQGTRLTVV.

Comment on this clone: This specimen includes other DNA sequences encoding the same CDR3. This chain uses TRBV27 with TRBJ1-2; tentatively, D is TRBD1 (5 bases). The length of the CDR3 is 13 residues. V dropped 3 bases and J dropped 6 bases, with 11 bases sitting between them. Germline-derived CDR1 and CDR2 are MNHEY and SMNVEV (reference sequence). The CDR3 loop reads CASSFRQGNGYTF. CDR3 coding DNA: TGTGCCAGCAGTTTCCGCCAGGGAAATGGCTACACCTTC.

This clone came up a few times. The chain recombines TRBV6-5 with TRBJ1-4, with unresolved D. CDR3 size: 15 residues. CDR1 is MNHEY and CDR2 is SVGAGI in the germline V gene. The V end was cut by 6 bases, the J end by 7 bases, with 18 bases between. CDR3 residues: CASSLRGEWGEKLFF. The CDR3 DNA reads TGTGCCAGCAGCCTTCGCGGGGAATGGGGTGAAAAACTGTTTTTT.

This chain connects TRBV29-1 to TRBJ2-3; D might be TRBD2 (7 bases). The germline V gene has CDR1 SQVTM and CDR2 ANQGSEA. CDR3 length: 14 amino acids. V lost 3 bases, J lost 3 bases, and 13 bases lay in between. The CDR3 region is CSVDAGALTDTQYF. In DNA form, the CDR3 reads TGCAGCGTTGATGCGGGGGCCCTTACAGATACGCAGTATTTT.

This sequence joins TRBV29-1 and TRBJ2-2, with 11 bases matching TRBD2. The J segment lost 5 bases and the V segment lost 4 bases, leaving 6 bases of the junction unmatched. Germline V gene data show CDR1 as SQVTM and CDR2 as ANQGSEA. The CDR3 runs 15 residues. The CDR3: CSVVLAGGRTGELFF. CDR3 DNA sequence: TGCAGCGTTGTCCTAGCGGGGGGTAGGACCGGGGAGCTGTTTTTT.

The CDR3 nucleotides read TGTGCCAGCAGCTCGGGACAGCCCTCACCCCTCCACTTT. Protein product: CASSSGQPSPLHF. This chain joins TRBV11-2 and TRBJ1-6; 7 positions match TRBD1. The CDR3 is made up of 13 amino acids. Germline V gives CDR1 SGHAT, CDR2 FQNNGV. The V gene end was trimmed by 4 bases and the J gene end by 10 bases; junction bases not matched to a gene: 4.

The chain uses TRBV9 and TRBJ2-6; 8 nucleotides align to TRBD1. Germline loops: CDR1 SGDLS, CDR2 YYNGEE. CDR3 length: 16 residues. The V gene end was trimmed by 3 bases and the J gene end by 2 bases; junction bases not matched to a gene: 4. CDR3 DNA sequence: TGTGCCAGCAGCGGTACACAGGGGGCTGGGGCCAACGTCCTGACTTTC. Translated: CASSGTQGAGANVLTF.

Details on this clone: At one end the junction does not follow the germline gene, possibly because of a read error. CDR3 in amino acids: CSTRIQGEAFF. In nucleotides, the CDR3 is TGCAGTACTAGAATTCAGGGGGAAGCTTTCTTT. This chain links TRBV20-1 with TRBJ1-1, with a tentative D call TRBD1 (6 bases). This CDR3 has 11 amino acids. Germline-derived CDR1 and CDR2 are DFQATT and SNEGSKA (reference sequence).

The rearrangement joins TRBV7-2 to TRBJ1-1; TRBD1 aligns across 10 bases. Germline lookup yields CDR1 SGHTA and CDR2 FQGNSA. The CDR3 totals 14 residues. The trim removed 4 bases at V and 4 bases at J, leaving 3 bases unmatched. CDR3 bases: TGTGCCAGCAGCTGGACAGGGGGAAGCACTGAAGCTTTCTTT. Its translation is CASSWTGGSTEAFF.

The chain is built from TRBV6-5 and TRBJ2-7, with 9 positions matching TRBD1. Germline V gene data show CDR1 as MNHEY and CDR2 as SVGAGI. V was clipped by 6 bases and J by 7 bases; unmatched bases: 10. This CDR3 contains 14 residues. CDR3 sequence (DNA): TGTGCCAGCAGGCGGGGGACAGGGAAAGGGGAGCAGTACTTC. This sequence encodes CASRRGTGKGEQYF.

This clone appeared a few times. V and J are TRBV2 and TRBJ2-1; D is possibly TRBD2 (6 bases). From germline, CDR1 is SNHLY and CDR2 FYNNEI. The CDR3 is made up of 11 amino acids. V lost 5 bases, J lost 8 bases, and 7 bases lay in between. This CDR3 reads CASSWGDEQFF. In DNA form, the CDR3 reads TGTGCCAGCAGTTGGGGGGATGAGCAGTTCTTC.

The CDR3 DNA is TGTGCCAGCAGCGTCGGGGGGGCCAGGGCAGATACGCAGTATTTT. This gives the protein CASSVGGARADTQYF. The chain combines TRBV9 with TRBJ2-3, with 8 bases matching TRBD2. The CDR3 sequence is 15 residues long. Losses at the gene ends were 2 bases for V and 4 bases for J; bases not matched to a gene: 6. Germline V CDR1 and CDR2: SGDLS, YYNGEE.

The chain employs TRBV14 and TRBJ1-4; D remains ambiguous. V gave up 1 base and J gave up 7 bases, with 13 bases separating them. In germline, CDR1 is SGHDN, CDR2 FVKESK. The CDR3 spans 15 residues. CDR3 amino acids: CASSQAGLRSEKLFF. The CDR3 DNA sequence: TGTGCCAGCAGCCAAGCTGGGCTGAGGAGTGAAAAACTGTTTTTT.

The chain recombines TRBV10-3 with TRBJ1-2; 8 nucleotides match TRBD1. V dropped 5 bases and J dropped 8; count of bases not matched to a gene: 7. This CDR3 comprises 13 residues. The germline V gene has CDR1 ENHRY and CDR2 SYGVKD. The CDR3 DNA follows: TGTGCCATCAGTCAGGACAGGGTGGAGGGCTACACCTTC. Translation: CAISQDRVEGYTF.